This T cell receptor (beta chain) was found in a study of blood T cell repertoires in COVID-19. The overall study: From T cells, B-cell-depleted T cells, or PBMCs came the material, which was cDNA or gDNA.

Clones were read by immunoSEQ multiplex PCR, and TCRdb kept only the in-frame ones, dropping some. The sample includes approximately 160,000 clones, about four fifths of them seen just once. V trimming: 4 bases; J trimming: 2 bases; junction bases outside the gene matches: 4. This CDR3 comprises 17 residues. The germline gives CDR1 SGHRS, CDR2 YFSETQ. The specimen was peripheral blood. This chain joins TRBV5-1 and TRBJ2-6; TRBD2 aligns across 12 bases. The source of this sequence is a man in his sixties or seventies who had recovered from COVID-19. Here the CDR3 reads CASSATSGSPGANVLTF. DNA of the CDR3: TGCGCCAGCAGCGCGACTAGCGGGAGTCCTGGGGCCAACGTCCTGACTTTC.